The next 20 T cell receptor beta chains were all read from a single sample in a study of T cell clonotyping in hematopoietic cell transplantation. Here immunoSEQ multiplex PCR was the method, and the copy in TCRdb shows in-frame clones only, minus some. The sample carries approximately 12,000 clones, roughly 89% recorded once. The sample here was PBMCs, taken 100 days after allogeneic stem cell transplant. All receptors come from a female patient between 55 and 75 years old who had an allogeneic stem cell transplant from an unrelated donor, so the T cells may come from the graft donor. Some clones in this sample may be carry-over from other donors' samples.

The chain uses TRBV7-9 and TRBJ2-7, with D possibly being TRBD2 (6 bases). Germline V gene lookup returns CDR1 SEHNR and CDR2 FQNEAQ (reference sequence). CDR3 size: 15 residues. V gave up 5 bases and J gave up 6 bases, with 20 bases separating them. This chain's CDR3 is CASSAPTTGGTEQYF. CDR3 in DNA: TGTGCCAGCAGCGCCCCCACAACGGGCGGGACCGAGCAGTACTTC.

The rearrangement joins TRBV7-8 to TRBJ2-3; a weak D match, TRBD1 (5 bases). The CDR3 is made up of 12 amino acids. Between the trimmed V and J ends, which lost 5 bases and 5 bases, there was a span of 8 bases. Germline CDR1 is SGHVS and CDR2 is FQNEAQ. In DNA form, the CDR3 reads TGTGCCAGCAGCCCCAGGGTAGATACGCAGTATTTT. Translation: CASSPRVDTQYF.

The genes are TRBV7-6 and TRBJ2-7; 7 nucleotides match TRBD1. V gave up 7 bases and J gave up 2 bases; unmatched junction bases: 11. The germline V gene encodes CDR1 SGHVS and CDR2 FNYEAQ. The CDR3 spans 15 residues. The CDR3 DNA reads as TGTGCCAGCACCAAAACAGGGGCCAGCCCCTACGAGCAGTACTTC. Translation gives CASTKTGASPYEQYF.

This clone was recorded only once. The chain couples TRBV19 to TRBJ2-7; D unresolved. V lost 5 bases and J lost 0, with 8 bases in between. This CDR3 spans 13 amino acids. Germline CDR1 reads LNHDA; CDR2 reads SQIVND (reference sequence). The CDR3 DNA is TGTGCCAGTAGTGTTGATAGCTCCTACGAGCAGTACTTC. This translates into CASSVDSSYEQYF.

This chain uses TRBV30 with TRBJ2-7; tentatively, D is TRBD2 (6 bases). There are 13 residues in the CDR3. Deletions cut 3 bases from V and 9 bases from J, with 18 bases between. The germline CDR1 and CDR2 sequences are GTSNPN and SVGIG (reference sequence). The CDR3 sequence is CAWRGLTQVLQYF. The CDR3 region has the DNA TGTGCCTGGAGGGGACTGACCCAGGTCTTGCAGTACTTC.

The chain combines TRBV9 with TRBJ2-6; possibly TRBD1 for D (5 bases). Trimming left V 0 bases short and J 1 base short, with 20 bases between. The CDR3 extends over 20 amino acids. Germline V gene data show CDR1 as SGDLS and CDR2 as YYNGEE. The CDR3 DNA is TGTGCCAGCAGCGTAGTAGTCAGGGAACAATTTGAGTCTGGGGCCAACGTCCTGACTTTC. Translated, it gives CASSVVVREQFESGANVLTF.

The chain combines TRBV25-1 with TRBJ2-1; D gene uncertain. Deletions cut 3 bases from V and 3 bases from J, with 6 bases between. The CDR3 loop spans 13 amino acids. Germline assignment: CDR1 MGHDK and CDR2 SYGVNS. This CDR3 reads CASSDHGYNEQFF. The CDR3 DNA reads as TGTGCCAGCAGTGACCACGGCTACAATGAGCAGTTCTTC.

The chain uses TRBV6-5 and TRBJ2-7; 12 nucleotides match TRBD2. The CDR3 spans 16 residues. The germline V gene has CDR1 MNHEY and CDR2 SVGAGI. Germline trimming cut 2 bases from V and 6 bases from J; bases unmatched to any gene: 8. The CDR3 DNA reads TGTGCCAGCAGTTACCTTATGCCGGGACTAGCGGGCGAGCAGTACTTC. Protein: CASSYLMPGLAGEQYF.

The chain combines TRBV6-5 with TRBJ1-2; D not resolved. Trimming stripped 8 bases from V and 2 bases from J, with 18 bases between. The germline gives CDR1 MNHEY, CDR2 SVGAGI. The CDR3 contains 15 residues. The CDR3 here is CASGLFGTGNYGYTF. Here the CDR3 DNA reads TGTGCCAGCGGGTTATTTGGCACGGGGAACTATGGCTACACCTTC.

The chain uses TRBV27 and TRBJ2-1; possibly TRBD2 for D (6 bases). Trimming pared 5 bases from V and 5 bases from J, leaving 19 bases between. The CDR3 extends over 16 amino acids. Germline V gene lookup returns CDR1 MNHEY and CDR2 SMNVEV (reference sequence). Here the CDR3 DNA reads TGTGCCAGCAGTCAGATTTCAGCGGGTGGGGACAATGAGCAGTTCTTC. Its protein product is CASSQISAGGDNEQFF.

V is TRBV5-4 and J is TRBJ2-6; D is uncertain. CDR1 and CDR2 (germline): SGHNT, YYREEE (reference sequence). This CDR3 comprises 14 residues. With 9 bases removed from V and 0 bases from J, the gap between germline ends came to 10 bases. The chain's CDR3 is CATRRPSGANVLTF. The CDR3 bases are TGTGCCACCCGACGGCCCTCTGGGGCCAACGTCCTGACTTTC. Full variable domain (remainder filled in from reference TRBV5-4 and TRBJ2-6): ETGVTQSPTHLIKTRGQQVTLRCSSQSGHNTVSWYQQALGQGPQFIFQYYREEENGRGNFPPRFSGLQFPNYSSELNVNALELDDSALYLCATRRPSGANVLTFGAGSRLTVL.

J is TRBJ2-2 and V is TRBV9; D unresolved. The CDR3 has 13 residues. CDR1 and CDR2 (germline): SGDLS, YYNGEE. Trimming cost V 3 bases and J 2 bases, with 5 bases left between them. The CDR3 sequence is CASSGLNTGELFF. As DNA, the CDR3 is TGTGCCAGCAGCGGGCTTAACACCGGGGAGCTGTTTTTT. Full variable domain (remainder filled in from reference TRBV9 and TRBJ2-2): DSGVTQTPKHLITATGQRVTLRCSPRSGDLSVYWYQQSLDQGLQFLIQYYNGEERAKGNILERFSAQQFPDLHSELNLSSLELGDSALYFCASSGLNTGELFFGEGSRLTVL.

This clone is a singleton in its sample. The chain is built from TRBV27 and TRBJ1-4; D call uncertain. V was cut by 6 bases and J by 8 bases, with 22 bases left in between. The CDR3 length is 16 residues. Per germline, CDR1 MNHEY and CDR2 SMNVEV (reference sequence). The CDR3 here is CASSRYSGSGQEKLFF. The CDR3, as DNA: TGTGCCAGCAGCCGTTACTCCGGGTCCGGGCAAGAAAAACTGTTTTTT.

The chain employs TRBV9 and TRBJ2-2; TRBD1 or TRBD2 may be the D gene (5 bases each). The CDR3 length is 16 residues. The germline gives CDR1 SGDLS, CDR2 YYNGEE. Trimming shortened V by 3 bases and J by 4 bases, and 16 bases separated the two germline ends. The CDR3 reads CASSATGPHSTGELFF. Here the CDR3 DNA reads TGTGCCAGCAGCGCAACGGGACCTCATAGCACCGGGGAGCTGTTTTTT. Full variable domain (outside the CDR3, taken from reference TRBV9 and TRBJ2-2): DSGVTQTPKHLITATGQRVTLRCSPRSGDLSVYWYQQSLDQGLQFLIQYYNGEERAKGNILERFSAQQFPDLHSELNLSSLELGDSALYFCASSATGPHSTGELFFGEGSRLTVL.

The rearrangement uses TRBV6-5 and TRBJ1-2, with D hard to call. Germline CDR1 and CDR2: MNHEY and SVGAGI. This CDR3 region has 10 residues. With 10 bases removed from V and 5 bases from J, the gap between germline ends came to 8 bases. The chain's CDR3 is CATLEYGYTF. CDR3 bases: TGTGCCACCTTAGAGTATGGCTACACCTTC.

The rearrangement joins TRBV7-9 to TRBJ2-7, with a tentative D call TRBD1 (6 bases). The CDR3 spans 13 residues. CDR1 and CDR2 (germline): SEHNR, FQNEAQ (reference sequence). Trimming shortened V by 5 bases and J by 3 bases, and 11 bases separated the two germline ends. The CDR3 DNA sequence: TGTGCCAGCAGCCGAGACAGGTTCTACGAGCAGTACTTC. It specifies CASSRDRFYEQYF.

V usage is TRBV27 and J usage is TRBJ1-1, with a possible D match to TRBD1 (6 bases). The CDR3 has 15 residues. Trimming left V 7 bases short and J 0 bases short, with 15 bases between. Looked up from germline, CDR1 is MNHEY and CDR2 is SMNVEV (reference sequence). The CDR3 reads CASTPGRGMNTEAFF. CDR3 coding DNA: TGTGCCAGCACCCCGGGTAGGGGGATGAACACTGAAGCTTTCTTT.

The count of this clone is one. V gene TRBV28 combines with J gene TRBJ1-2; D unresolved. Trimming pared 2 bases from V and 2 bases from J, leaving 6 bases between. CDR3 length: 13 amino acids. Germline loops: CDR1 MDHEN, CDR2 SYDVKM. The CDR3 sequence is CASSLVQNYGYTF. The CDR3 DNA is TGTGCCAGCAGTTTAGTACAGAACTATGGCTACACCTTC.

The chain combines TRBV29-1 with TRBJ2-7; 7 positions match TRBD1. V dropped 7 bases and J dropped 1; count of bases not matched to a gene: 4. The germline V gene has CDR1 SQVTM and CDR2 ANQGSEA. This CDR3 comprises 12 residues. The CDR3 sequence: CSAGQDSYEQYF. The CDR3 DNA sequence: TGCAGCGCAGGACAGGATTCCTACGAGCAGTACTTC.

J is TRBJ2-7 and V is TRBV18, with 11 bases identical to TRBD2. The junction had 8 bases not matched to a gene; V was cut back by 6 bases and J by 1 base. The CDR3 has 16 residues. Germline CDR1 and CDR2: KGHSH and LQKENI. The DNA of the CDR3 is TGTGCCAGCTCCTTTGAGGGGACTAGCGGATCCTACGAGCAGTACTTC. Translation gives CASSFEGTSGSYEQYF. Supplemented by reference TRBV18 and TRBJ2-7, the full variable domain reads NAGVMQNPRHLVRRRGQEARLRCSPMKGHSHVYWYRQLPEEGLKFMVYLQKENIIDESGMPKERFSAEFPKEGPSILRIQQVVRGDSAAYFCASSFEGTSGSYEQYFGPGTRLTVT.